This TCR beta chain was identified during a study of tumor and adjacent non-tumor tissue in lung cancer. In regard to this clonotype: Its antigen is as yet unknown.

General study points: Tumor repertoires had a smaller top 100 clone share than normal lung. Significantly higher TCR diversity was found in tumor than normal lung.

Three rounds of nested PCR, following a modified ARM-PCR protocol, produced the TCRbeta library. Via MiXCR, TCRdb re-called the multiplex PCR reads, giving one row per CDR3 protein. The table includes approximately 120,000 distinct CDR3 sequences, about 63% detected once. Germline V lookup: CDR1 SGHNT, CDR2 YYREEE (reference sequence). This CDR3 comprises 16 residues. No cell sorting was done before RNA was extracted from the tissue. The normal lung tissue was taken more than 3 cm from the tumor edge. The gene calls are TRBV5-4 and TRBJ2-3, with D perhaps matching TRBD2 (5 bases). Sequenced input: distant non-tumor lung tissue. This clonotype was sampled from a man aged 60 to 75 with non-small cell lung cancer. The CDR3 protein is CASCVRLPTNTDTQYF. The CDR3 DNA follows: TGTGCTAGCTGCGTGAGACTCCCGACTAACACAGATACGCAGTATTTT.